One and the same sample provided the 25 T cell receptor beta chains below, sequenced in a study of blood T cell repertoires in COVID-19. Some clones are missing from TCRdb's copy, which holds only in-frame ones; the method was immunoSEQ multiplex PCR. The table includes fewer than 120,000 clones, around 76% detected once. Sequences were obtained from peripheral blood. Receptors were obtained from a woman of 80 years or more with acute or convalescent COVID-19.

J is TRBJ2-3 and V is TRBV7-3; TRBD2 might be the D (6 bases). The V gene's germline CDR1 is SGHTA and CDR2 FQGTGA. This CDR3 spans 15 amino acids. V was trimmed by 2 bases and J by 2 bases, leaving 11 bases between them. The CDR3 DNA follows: TGTGCCAGCAGCTTAGGGGGGAAGTTCACAGATACGCAGTATTTT. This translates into CASSLGGKFTDTQYF.

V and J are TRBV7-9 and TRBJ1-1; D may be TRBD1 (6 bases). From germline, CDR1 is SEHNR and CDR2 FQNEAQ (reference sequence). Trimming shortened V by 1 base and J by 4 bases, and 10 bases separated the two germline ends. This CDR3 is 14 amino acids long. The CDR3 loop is CASSLGTGSTEAFF. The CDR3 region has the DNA TGTGCCAGCAGCTTAGGTACAGGGAGCACTGAAGCTTTCTTT.

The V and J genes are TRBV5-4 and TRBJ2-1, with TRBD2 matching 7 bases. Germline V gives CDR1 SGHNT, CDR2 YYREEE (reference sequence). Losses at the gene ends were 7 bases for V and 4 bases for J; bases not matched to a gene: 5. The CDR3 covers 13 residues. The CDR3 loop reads CASGRAGYNEQFF. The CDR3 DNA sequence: TGTGCCAGCGGGAGGGCGGGGTACAATGAGCAGTTCTTC.

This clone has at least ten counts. The CDR3: CASSITGATNEKLFF. The CDR3 DNA sequence: TGTGCCAGCTCAATCACAGGGGCAACTAATGAAAAACTGTTTTTT. The V call is TRBV18, the J call TRBJ1-4; 7 nucleotides align to TRBD1. CDR1 and CDR2 (germline): KGHSH, LQKENI. V lost 5 bases and J lost 0; bases outside the gene matches: 3. The CDR3 is made up of 15 amino acids. Supplemented by reference TRBV18 and TRBJ1-4, the full variable domain reads NAGVMQNPRHLVRRRGQEARLRCSPMKGHSHVYWYRQLPEEGLKFMVYLQKENIIDESGMPKERFSAEFPKEGPSILRIQQVVRGDSAAYFCASSITGATNEKLFFGSGTQLSVL.

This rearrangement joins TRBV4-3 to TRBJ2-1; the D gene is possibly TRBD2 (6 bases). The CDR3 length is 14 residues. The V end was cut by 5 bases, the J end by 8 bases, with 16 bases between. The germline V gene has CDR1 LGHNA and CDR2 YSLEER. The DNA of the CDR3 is TGCGCCAGCAGCATAGTTGGGGGGTCGGATGAGCAGTTCTTC. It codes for CASSIVGGSDEQFF.

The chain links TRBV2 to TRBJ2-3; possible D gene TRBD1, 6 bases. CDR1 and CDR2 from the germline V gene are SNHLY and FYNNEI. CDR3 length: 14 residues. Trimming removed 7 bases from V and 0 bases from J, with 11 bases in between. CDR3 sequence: CASKKGQSTDTQYF. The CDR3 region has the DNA TGTGCCAGCAAGAAGGGACAAAGCACAGATACGCAGTATTTT.

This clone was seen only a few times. CDR3 nucleotides: TGTGCCAGCACTAGCGGGAGTACGCTCAATGAGCAGTTCTTC. Protein sequence: CASTSGSTLNEQFF. The chain links TRBV27 to TRBJ2-1, with 10 nucleotides matching TRBD2. Looked up from germline, CDR1 is MNHEY and CDR2 is SMNVEV (reference sequence). J was trimmed by 6 bases and V by 7 bases; bases with no gene match: 6. CDR3 length: 14 amino acids.

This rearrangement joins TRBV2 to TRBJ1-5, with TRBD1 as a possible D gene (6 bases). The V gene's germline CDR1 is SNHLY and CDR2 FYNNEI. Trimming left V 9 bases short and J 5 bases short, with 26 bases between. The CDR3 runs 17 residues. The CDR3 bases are TGTGCCAGTGCCGGGACACCTCGTCGCGGAGCTTATCAGCCCCAGCATTTT. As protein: CASAGTPRRGAYQPQHF.

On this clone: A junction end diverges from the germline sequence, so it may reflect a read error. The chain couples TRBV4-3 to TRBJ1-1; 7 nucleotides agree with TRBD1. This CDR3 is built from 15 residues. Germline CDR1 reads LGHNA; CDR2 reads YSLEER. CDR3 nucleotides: TGCGCCAGCAGCCACGCCGGGACAGCTTTGACTGAGGCTTTCTTT. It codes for CASSHAGTALTEAFF.

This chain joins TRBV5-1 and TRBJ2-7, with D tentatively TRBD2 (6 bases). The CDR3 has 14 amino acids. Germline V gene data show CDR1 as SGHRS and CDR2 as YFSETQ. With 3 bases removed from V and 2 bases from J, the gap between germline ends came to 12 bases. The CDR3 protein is CASSWRDSAYEQYF. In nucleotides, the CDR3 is TGCGCCAGCAGCTGGCGGGACTCAGCCTACGAGCAGTACTTC.

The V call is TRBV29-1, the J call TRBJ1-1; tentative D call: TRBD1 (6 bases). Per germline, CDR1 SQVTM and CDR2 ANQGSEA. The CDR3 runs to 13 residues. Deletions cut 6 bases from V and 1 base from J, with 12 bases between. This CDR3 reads CSVVLQGNTEAFF. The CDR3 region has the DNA TGCAGCGTGGTCCTACAGGGGAACACTGAAGCTTTCTTT.

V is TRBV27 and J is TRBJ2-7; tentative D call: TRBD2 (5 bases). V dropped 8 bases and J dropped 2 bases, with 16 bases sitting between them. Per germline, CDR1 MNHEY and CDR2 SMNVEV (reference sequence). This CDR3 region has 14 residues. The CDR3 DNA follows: TGTGCCAGCCGTACTACGGGATTAGCCTACGAGCAGTACTTC. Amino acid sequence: CASRTTGLAYEQYF.

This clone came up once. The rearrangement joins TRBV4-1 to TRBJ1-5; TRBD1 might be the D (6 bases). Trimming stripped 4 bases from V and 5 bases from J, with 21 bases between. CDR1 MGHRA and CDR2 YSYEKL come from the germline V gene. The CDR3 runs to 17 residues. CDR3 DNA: TGCGCCAGCAGCCGAACCCCTTCCAAGGCAGGGGATCAGCCCCAGCATTTT. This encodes CASSRTPSKAGDQPQHF.

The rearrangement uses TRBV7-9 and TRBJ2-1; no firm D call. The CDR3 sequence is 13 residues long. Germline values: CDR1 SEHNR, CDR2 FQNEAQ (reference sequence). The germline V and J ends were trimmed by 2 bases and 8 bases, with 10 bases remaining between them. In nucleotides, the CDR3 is TGTGCCAGCAGCTTATTGCTTCCAGATGAGCAGTTCTTC. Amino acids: CASSLLLPDEQFF.

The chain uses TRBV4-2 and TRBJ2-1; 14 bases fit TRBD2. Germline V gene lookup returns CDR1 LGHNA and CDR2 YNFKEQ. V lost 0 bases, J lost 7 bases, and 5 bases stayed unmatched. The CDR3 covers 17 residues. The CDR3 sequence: CASSQEWTSGRLNEQFF. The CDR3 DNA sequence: TGTGCCAGCAGCCAAGAGTGGACTAGCGGGAGGTTGAATGAGCAGTTCTTC.

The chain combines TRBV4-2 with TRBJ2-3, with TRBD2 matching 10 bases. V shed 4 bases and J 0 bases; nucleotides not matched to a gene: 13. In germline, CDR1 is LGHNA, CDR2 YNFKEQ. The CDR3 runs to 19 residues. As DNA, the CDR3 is TGTGCCAGCAGCCGGGAACTAGCGGGAACCGAGGCTAGCACAGATACGCAGTATTTT. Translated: CASSRELAGTEASTDTQYF.

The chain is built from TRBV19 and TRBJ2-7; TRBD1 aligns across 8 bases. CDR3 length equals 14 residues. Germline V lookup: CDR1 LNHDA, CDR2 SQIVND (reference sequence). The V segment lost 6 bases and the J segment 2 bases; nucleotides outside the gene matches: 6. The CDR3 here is CASRDRDGPYEQYF. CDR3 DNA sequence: TGTGCCAGTAGGGACAGGGATGGGCCCTACGAGCAGTACTTC.

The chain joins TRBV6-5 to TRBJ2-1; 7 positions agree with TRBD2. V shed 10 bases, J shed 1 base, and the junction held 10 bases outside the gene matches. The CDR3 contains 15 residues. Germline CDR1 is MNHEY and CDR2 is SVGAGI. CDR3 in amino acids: CAIGAGGGSYNEQFF. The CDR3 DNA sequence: TGTGCCATCGGAGCCGGCGGGGGATCCTACAATGAGCAGTTCTTC.

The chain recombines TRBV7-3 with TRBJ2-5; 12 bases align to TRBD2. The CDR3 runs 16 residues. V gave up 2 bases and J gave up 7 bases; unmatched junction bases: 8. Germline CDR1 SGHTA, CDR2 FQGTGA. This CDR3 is CASSLAPTSGGGTQYF. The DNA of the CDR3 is TGTGCCAGCAGCTTAGCCCCGACTAGCGGGGGTGGGACCCAGTACTTC.

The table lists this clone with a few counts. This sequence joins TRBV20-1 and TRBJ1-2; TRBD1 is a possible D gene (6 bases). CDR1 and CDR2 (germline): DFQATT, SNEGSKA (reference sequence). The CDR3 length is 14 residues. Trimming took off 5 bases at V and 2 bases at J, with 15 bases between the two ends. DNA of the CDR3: TGCAGTGCTGGTGACAGGAAGTCCAACTATGGCTACACCTTC. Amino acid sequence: CSAGDRKSNYGYTF.

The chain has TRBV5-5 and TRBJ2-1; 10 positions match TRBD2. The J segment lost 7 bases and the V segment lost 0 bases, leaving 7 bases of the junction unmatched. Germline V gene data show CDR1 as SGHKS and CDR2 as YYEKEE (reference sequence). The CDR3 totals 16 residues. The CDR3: CASSLVLAGGRNEQFF. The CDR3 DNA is TGTGCCAGCAGCTTGGTCTTAGCGGGGGGTAGGAATGAGCAGTTCTTC.

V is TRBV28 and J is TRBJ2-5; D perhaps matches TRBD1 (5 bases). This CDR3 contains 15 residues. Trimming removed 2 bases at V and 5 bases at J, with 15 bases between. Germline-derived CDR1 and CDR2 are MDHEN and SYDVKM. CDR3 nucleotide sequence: TGTGCCAGCAGTTTACAGGGCATCCAAGGGGAGACCCAGTACTTC. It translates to CASSLQGIQGETQYF. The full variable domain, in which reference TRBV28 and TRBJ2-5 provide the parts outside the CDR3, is DVKVTQSSRYLVKRTGEKVFLECVQDMDHENMFWYRQDPGLGLRLIYFSYDVKMKEKGDIPEGYSVSREKKERFSLILESASTNQTSMYLCASSLQGIQGETQYFGPGTRLLVL.

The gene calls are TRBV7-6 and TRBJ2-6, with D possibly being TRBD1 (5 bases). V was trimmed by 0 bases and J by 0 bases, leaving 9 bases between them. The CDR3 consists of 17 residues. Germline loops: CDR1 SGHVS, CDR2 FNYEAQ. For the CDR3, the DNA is TGTGCCAGCAGCTTAGCGGGCAGGGTCTCTGGGGCCAACGTCCTGACTTTC. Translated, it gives CASSLAGRVSGANVLTF.

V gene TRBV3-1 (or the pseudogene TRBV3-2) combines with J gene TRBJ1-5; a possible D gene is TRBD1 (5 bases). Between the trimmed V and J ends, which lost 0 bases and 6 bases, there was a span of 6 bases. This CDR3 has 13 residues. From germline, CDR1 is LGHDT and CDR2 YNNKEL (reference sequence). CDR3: CASSQDTGQPQHF. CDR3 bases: TGTGCCAGCAGCCAAGATACAGGTCAGCCCCAGCATTTT.

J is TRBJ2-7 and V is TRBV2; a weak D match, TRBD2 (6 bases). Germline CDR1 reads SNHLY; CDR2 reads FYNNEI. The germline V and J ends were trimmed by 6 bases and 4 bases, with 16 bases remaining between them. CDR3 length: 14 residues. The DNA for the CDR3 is TGTGCCAGCAGGGGGGGAGCAGGCCAATACGAGCAGTACTTC. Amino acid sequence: CASRGGAGQYEQYF.